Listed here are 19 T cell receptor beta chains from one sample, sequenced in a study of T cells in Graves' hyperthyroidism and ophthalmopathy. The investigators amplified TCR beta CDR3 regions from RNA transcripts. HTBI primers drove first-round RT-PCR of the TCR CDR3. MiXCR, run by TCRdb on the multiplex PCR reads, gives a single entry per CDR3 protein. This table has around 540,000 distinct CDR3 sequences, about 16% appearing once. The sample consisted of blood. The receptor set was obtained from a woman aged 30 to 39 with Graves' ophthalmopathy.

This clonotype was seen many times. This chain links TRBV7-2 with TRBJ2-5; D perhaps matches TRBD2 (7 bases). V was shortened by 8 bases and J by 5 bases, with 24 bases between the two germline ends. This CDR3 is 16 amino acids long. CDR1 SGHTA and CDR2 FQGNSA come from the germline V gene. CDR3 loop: CASSGGPPQVGETQYF. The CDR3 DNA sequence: TGTGCCAGCTCGGGGGGCCCTCCTCAGGTGGGGGAGACCCAGTACTTC.

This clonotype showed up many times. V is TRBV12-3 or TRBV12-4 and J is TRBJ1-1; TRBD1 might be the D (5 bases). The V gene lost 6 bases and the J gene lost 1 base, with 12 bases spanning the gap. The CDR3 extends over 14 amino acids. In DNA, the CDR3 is TGTGCCAGCAGGTACGCCCAGGGGAACACTGAAGCTTTCTTT. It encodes CASRYAQGNTEAFF.

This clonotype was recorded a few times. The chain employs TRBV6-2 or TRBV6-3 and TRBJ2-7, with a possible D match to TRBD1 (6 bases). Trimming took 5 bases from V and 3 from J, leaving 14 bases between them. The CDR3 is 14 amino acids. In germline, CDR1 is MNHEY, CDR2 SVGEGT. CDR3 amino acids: CASSPQGALYEQYF. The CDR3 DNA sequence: TGTGCCAGCAGTCCACAGGGAGCGCTCTACGAGCAGTACTTC.

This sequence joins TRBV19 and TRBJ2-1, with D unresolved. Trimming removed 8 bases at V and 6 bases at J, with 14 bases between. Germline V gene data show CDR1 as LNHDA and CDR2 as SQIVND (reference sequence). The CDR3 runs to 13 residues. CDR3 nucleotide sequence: TGTGCCAGTTCTTACCTTTCAGCCAATGAGCAGTTCTTC. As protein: CASSYLSANEQFF.

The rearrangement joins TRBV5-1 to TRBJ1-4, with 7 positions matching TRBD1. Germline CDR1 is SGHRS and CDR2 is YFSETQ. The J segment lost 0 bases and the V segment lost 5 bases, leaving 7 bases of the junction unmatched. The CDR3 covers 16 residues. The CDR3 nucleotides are TGCGCCAGCAGTTACGGGCAGGGGGCAACTAATGAAAAACTGTTTTTT. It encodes CASSYGQGATNEKLFF.

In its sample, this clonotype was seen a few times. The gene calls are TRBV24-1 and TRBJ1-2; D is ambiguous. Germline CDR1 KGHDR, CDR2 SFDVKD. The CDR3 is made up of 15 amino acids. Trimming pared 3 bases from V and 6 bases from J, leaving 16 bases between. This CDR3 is CATSDRTGSGDGYTF. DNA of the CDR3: TGTGCCACCAGTGATCGGACGGGGAGCGGGGATGGCTACACCTTC.

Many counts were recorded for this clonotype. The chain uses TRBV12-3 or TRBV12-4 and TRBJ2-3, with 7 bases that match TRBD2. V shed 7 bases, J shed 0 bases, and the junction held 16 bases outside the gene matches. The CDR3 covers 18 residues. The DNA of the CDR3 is TGTGCCAGCAACGGCGGGGGACGAGACAGAGAGAGCACAGATACGCAGTATTTT. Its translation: CASNGGGRDRESTDTQYF.

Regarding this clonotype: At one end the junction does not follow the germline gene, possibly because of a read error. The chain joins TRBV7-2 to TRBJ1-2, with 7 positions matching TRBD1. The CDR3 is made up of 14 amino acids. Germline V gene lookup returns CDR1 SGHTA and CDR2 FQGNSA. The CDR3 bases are TGTGCCAGCAGCTTACGGGACAGCAACTATGGCTGCACCTTC. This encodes CASSLRDSNYGCTF.

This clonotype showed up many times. CDR3 in amino acids: CASSEPGQGPNEQFF. CDR3 sequence (DNA): TGTGCCAGCAGCGAACCGGGACAGGGTCCCAATGAGCAGTTCTTC. This chain connects TRBV5-6 to TRBJ2-1, with TRBD1 matching over 9 bases. With 4 bases clipped from V and 6 bases from J, the junction kept 8 bases outside the gene matches. The CDR3 runs 15 residues. Germline CDR1 and CDR2: SGHDT and YYEEEE.

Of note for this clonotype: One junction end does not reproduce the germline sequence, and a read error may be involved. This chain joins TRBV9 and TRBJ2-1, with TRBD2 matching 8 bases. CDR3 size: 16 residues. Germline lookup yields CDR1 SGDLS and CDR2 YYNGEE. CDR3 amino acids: CASSVAAGGQYSEQFF. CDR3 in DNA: TGTGCCAGCAGCGTAGCGGCGGGAGGACAGTACAGTGAGCAGTTCTTC.

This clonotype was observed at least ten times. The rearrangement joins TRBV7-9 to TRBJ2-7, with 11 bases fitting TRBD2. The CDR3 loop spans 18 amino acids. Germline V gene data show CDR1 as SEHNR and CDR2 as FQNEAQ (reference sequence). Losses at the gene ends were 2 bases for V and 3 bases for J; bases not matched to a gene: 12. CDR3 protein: CASSLPGTGGTSGYEQYF. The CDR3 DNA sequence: TGTGCCAGCAGCTTACCCGGGACAGGAGGGACTAGCGGCTACGAGCAGTACTTC.

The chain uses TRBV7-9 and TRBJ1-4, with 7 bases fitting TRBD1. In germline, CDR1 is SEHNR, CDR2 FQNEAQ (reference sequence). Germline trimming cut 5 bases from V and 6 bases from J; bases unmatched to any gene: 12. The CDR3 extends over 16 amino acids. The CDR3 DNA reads TGTGCCAGCAGCGGCCCCACAGGGGAAGGGGATGAAAAACTGTTTTTT. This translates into CASSGPTGEGDEKLFF.

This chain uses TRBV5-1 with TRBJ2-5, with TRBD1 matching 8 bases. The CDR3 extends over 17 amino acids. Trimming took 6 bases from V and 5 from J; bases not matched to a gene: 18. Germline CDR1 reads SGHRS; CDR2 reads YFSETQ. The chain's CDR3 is CASTPTSQGQGQETQYF. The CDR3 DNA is TGCGCCAGCACCCCAACGAGCCAAGGACAGGGACAGGAGACCCAGTACTTC.

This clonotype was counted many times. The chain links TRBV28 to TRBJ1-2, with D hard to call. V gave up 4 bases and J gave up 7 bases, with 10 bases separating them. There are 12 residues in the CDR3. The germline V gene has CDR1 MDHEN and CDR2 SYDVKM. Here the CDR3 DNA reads TGTGCCAGCAGTTACCAGGAGGGTGGCTACACCTTC. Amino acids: CASSYQEGGYTF.

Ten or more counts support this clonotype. As DNA, the CDR3 is TGCGCCAGCAGCTGGGGACTCGTCGGCTACGAGCAGTACTTC. Its translation: CASSWGLVGYEQYF. This chain links TRBV5-1 with TRBJ2-7; D perhaps matches TRBD2 (6 bases). CDR1 SGHRS and CDR2 YFSETQ come from the germline V gene. V lost 3 bases and J 3 bases, leaving 13 bases between the germline ends. This CDR3 contains 14 residues.

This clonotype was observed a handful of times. Here the CDR3 DNA reads TGTGCCAGTAGTAACGCGGGAGCTCTGTACGAGCAGTACTTC. Translation gives CASSNAGALYEQYF. The rearrangement links TRBV19 to TRBJ2-7; TRBD2 matches at 7 bases. CDR1 LNHDA and CDR2 SQIVND come from the germline V gene (reference sequence). CDR3 length equals 14 residues. Germline trimming cut 4 bases from V and 4 bases from J; bases unmatched to any gene: 7.

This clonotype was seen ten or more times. The CDR3 DNA sequence: TGCAGTTGGGGATCTAGCGGGAACACAGATACGCAGTATTTT. It translates to CSWGSSGNTDTQYF. The chain joins TRBV20-1 to TRBJ2-3, with 9 positions matching TRBD2. This CDR3 comprises 14 residues. CDR1 is DFQATT and CDR2 is SNEGSKA in the germline V gene (reference sequence). J was trimmed by 2 bases and V by 8 bases; bases with no gene match: 8.

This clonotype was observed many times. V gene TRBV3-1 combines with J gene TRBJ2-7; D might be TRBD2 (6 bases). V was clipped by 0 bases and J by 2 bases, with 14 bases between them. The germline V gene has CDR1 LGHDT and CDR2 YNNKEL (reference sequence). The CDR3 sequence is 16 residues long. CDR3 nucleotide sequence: TGTGCCAGCAGCCAAGAATTAGGCGGGGAAGCCTACGAGCAGTACTTC. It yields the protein CASSQELGGEAYEQYF.

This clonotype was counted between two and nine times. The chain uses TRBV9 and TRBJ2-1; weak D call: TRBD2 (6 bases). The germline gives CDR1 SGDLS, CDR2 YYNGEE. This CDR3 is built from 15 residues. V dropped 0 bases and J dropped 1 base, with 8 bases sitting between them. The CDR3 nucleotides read TGTGCCAGCAGCGTAGAGAGCGGGTCCTACAATGAGCAGTTCTTC. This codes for CASSVESGSYNEQFF.